The 17 T cell receptor beta chains below all came from one sample that was sequenced in a study of blood T cell repertoires in COVID-19. TCRdb keeps only in-frame clones here, not all; method: immunoSEQ multiplex PCR. The sample lists over 55,000 clones; 90% to 95% were seen once. Sequencing was done on a sample of peripheral blood. These receptors were obtained from a human donor in a cohort sampled during active COVID-19.

The chain combines TRBV11-2 with TRBJ1-1, with 7 bases aligning to TRBD1. Germline V CDR1 and CDR2: SGHAT, FQNNGV. The junction had 10 bases not matched to a gene; V was cut back by 2 bases and J by 7 bases. The CDR3 sequence is 15 residues long. CDR3 sequence reads: CASSLPRDRTYEAFF. The CDR3 region has the DNA TGTGCCAGCAGCTTACCCCGGGACAGAACTTATGAAGCTTTCTTT. Supplemented by reference TRBV11-2 and TRBJ1-1, the full variable domain reads EAGVAQSPRYKIIEKRQSVAFWCNPISGHATLYWYQQILGQGPKLLIQFQNNGVVDDSQLPKDRFSAERLKGVDSTLKIQPAKLEDSAVYLCASSLPRDRTYEAFFGQGTRLTVV.

Concerning this clone itself: This CDR3 is also generated by other DNA sequences in the sample. The chain combines TRBV6-5 with TRBJ2-7; TRBD1 matches at 8 bases. The ends lost 6 bases at V and 1 base at J; junction bases unmatched: 5. CDR3 length equals 14 residues. Germline CDR1 reads MNHEY; CDR2 reads SVGAGI. CDR3 nucleotide sequence: TGTGCCAGCAGCGCCGGGACAGGATCCTACGAGCAGTACTTC. It yields the protein CASSAGTGSYEQYF.

The chain combines TRBV5-4 with TRBJ2-7; TRBD2 matches 10 bases. The trim removed 0 bases at V and 3 bases at J, leaving 3 bases unmatched. Looked up from germline, CDR1 is SGHNT and CDR2 is YYREEE (reference sequence). This CDR3 has 15 residues. Written as DNA, the CDR3 is TGTGCCAGCAGCTTGGGTTCTAGCGGGGGCTACGAGCAGTACTTC. Amino acids: CASSLGSSGGYEQYF.

The chain carries TRBV2 and TRBJ1-2, with D unresolved. The CDR3 sequence is 13 residues long. Germline V gene lookup returns CDR1 SNHLY and CDR2 FYNNEI. Trimming shortened V by 3 bases and J by 1 base, and 6 bases separated the two germline ends. The CDR3 DNA reads as TGTGCCAGCAGTGAGTCCCGTAACTATGGCTACACCTTC. The encoded protein is CASSESRNYGYTF.

The chain employs TRBV9 and TRBJ1-3; D remains ambiguous. Germline CDR1 and CDR2: SGDLS and YYNGEE. CDR3 length: 15 residues. V was clipped by 4 bases and J by 0 bases, with 11 bases between them. This chain's CDR3 is CASSTHGASGNTIYF. CDR3 coding DNA: TGTGCCAGCAGCACCCACGGTGCCTCTGGAAACACCATATATTTT.

This sequence joins TRBV14 and TRBJ2-3, with 8 bases that match TRBD2. The germline V gene has CDR1 SGHDN and CDR2 FVKESK. The length of the CDR3 is 15 residues. J gave up 4 bases and V 3 bases, and 6 bases lay outside the gene matches. The CDR3 region has the DNA TGTGCCAGCAGCCAGGTTAGCGGGGCACCAGATACGCAGTATTTT. It specifies CASSQVSGAPDTQYF.

The chain is built from TRBV2 and TRBJ1-2; a weak D match, TRBD1 (5 bases). CDR3 length equals 13 residues. CDR1 and CDR2 from the germline V gene are SNHLY and FYNNEI. With 8 bases removed from V and 14 bases from J, the gap between germline ends came to 24 bases. The DNA of the CDR3 is TGTGCCAGCGTTTGGATAGACAGACCTCATTGGACCTTC. It translates to CASVWIDRPHWTF.

The genes are TRBV19 and TRBJ1-2; D not resolved. Between the trimmed V and J ends, which lost 2 bases and 6 bases, there was a span of 10 bases. The CDR3 runs to 13 residues. Germline V CDR1 and CDR2: LNHDA, SQIVND (reference sequence). CDR3 DNA: TGTGCCAGTAGTATAACGGCGGGGAATGGCTACACCTTC. This gives the protein CASSITAGNGYTF. Filled out from reference TRBV19 and TRBJ1-2, the complete variable domain reads DGGITQSPKYLFRKEGQNVTLSCEQNLNHDAMYWYRQDPGQGLRLIYYSQIVNDFQKGDIAEGYSVSREKKESFPLTVTSAQKNPTAFYLCASSITAGNGYTFGSGTRLTVV.

This chain joins TRBV7-2 and TRBJ1-5, with D maybe TRBD1 (5 bases). CDR3 length: 14 residues. Germline assignment: CDR1 SGHTA and CDR2 FQGNSA. Deletions cut 3 bases from V and 3 bases from J, with 9 bases between. CDR3 residues: CASSFLGVNQPQHF. The CDR3 DNA is TGTGCCAGCAGCTTCCTAGGGGTCAATCAGCCCCAGCATTTT.

The chain combines TRBV5-5 with TRBJ1-4, with 8 bases matching TRBD1. Germline assignment: CDR1 SGHKS and CDR2 YYEKEE (reference sequence). This CDR3 spans 18 amino acids. The trim removed 6 bases at V and 8 bases at J, leaving 21 bases unmatched. CDR3 in DNA: TGTGCCAGCACCCCACCCACCGGGGGCCAGGGGGCTGGGGAAAAACTGTTTTTT. Encoded protein: CASTPPTGGQGAGEKLFF.

The gene calls are TRBV2 and TRBJ1-2, with a weak D call TRBD1 (6 bases). The V end was cut by 6 bases, the J end by 0 bases, with 14 bases between. There are 15 residues in the CDR3. Germline V gene lookup returns CDR1 SNHLY and CDR2 FYNNEI. The CDR3 protein is CASSGWTASNYGYTF. The CDR3 DNA reads TGTGCCAGCAGCGGTTGGACAGCTTCTAACTATGGCTACACCTTC.

The chain carries TRBV30 and TRBJ2-7; 9 nucleotides agree with TRBD1. The V gene end was trimmed by 5 bases and the J gene end by 1 base; junction bases not matched to a gene: 3. The germline CDR1 and CDR2 sequences are GTSNPN and SVGIG (reference sequence). The CDR3 runs to 13 residues. CDR3 residues: CAWGDRVSYEQYF. As DNA, the CDR3 is TGTGCCTGGGGGGACAGGGTTTCCTACGAGCAGTACTTC.

The chain is built from TRBV27 and TRBJ2-7, with TRBD2 matching over 16 bases. After removal of 6 bases from V and 0 bases from J, the junction contained 2 bases not matched to a gene. This CDR3 comprises 16 residues. Germline V CDR1 and CDR2: MNHEY, SMNVEV (reference sequence). Here the CDR3 reads CASRGLAGGSSYEQYF. DNA of the CDR3: TGTGCCAGCAGGGGACTAGCGGGGGGGAGCTCCTACGAGCAGTACTTC.

This sequence joins TRBV6-2 or TRBV6-3 and TRBJ2-5; D not resolved. Deletions cut 4 bases from V and 4 bases from J, with 13 bases between. CDR1 and CDR2 from the germline V gene are MNHEY and SVGEGT. The CDR3 runs to 14 residues. CDR3 DNA sequence: TGTGCCAGCAGTTCTCAGTCCCGCAGAGAGACCCAGTACTTC. Protein sequence: CASSSQSRRETQYF.

The CDR3 DNA is TGTGCCAGCAGACCGACAGGGCCCCCCTACGAGCAGTACTTC. Translated: CASRPTGPPYEQYF. This rearrangement joins TRBV27 to TRBJ2-7, with 7 bases aligning to TRBD1. The CDR3 is 14 amino acids. Germline V gives CDR1 MNHEY, CDR2 SMNVEV (reference sequence). V was clipped by 6 bases and J by 2 bases; unmatched bases: 7.

This clone appeared once. J is TRBJ2-7 and V is TRBV19, with D possibly matching TRBD1 (6 bases). The CDR3 length is 14 residues. Germline CDR1 and CDR2: LNHDA and SQIVND (reference sequence). V lost 7 bases and J 2 bases, leaving 15 bases between the germline ends. The CDR3 protein is CASTAGAGAYEQYF. Written as DNA, the CDR3 is TGTGCCAGTACTGCAGGGGCAGGCGCCTACGAGCAGTACTTC.

DNA of the CDR3: TGTGCCAGCAGCTTAGAGATTGCGGGGAGTACGAGCGAGCAGTACTTC. Amino acids: CASSLEIAGSTSEQYF. This chain links TRBV11-2 with TRBJ2-7; weak D call: TRBD2 (6 bases). The CDR3 consists of 16 residues. Germline V gene data show CDR1 as SGHAT and CDR2 as FQNNGV. V shed 0 bases and J shed 6 bases, with 18 bases lying between them.